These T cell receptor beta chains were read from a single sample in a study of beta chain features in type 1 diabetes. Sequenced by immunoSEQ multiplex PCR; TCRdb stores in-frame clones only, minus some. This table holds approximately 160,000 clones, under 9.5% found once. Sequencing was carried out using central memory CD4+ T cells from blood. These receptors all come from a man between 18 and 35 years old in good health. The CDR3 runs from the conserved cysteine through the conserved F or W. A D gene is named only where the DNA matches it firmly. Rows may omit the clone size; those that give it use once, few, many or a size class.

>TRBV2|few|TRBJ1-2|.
TGTGCCAGCAGTGAAGTTTTCCGAGGGGGCTACACCTTC
CASSEVFRGGYTF
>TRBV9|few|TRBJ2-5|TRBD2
TGTGCCAGCAGCGTAGGAATCAGCGGGGGGTCACTATTGGAGACCCAGTACTTC
CASSVGISGGSLLETQYF
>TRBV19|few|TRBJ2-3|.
TGTGCCAGTAGTATGAAAGCGGACACAGATACGCAGTATTTT
CASSMKADTDTQYF
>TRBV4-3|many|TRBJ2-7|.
TGCGCCAGCAGCCAAGAGATCCAAGGCGGCTACGAGCAGTACTTC
CASSQEIQGGYEQYF
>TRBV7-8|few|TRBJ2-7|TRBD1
TGTGCCAGCAGCCGGGACAGGGGGGATCTCTACGAGCAGTACTTC
CASSRDRGDLYEQYF
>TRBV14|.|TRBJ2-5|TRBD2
TGTGCCAGCAGCCAAGTGGCGGGGGACCAAGAGACCCAGTACTTC
CASSQVAGDQETQYF
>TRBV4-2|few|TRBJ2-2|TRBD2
TGTGCCAGCAGCCAAGACGGTAGCGGGGGAGCCACCGGGGAGCTGTTTTTT
CASSQDGSGGATGELFF
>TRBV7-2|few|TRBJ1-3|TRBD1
TGTGCCAGCAGCTTAGGACAGGGCGGATTTGGAAACACCATATATTTT
CASSLGQGGFGNTIYF
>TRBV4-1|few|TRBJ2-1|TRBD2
TGCGCCAGCAGCCAATTGAGGTTGCGGGAGCGGACCTACAATGAGCAGTTCTTC
CASSQLRLRERTYNEQFF
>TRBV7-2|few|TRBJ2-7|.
TGTGCCAGCAGCTCACTCGTAGGAGGGAAAATCTACGAGCAGTACTTC
CASSSLVGGKIYEQYF
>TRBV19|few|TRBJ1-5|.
TGTGCCAGTCGGGGACACAGAAATCAGCCCCAGCATTTT
CASRGHRNQPQHF
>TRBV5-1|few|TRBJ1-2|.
TGCGCCAGCAGCTTGGATCAGCTACTATATGGCTACACCTTC
CASSLDQLLYGYTF
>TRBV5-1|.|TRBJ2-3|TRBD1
TGCGCCAGCAGAACCGGGACAGGGGCGGGAGATACGCAGTATTTT
CASRTGTGAGDTQYF
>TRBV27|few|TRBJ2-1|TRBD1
TGTGCCAGCAGTTTGGACAGGGGCTACAATGAGCAGTTCTTC
CASSLDRGYNEQFF
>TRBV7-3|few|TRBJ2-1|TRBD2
TGTGCCAGCAGCCCTAGCGGAAGGTACAATGAGCAGTTCTTC
CASSPSGRYNEQFF
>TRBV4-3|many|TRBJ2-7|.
TGCGCCAGCAGCCAAGGGCCCCAGGGGAGGGGAATCTCCTACGAGCAGTACTTC
CASSQGPQGRGISYEQYF
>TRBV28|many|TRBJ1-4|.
TGTGCCAGCAGTTTCCCACAGGGTGCAACTAATGAAAAACTGTTTTTT
CASSFPQGATNEKLFF
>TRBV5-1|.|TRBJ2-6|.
TGCGCCAGCAGCTTGTGGGGGGCTGGGGCCAACGTCCTGACTTTC
CASSLWGAGANVLTF
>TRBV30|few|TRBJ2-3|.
TGTGCCTGGAGTCTTCGAACAGGGATGGTCATCACAGATACGCAGTATTTT
CAWSLRTGMVITDTQYF
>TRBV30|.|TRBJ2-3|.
TGTGCCTGGAGAAAGGTTAGCGGCACAGATACGCAGTATTTT
CAWRKVSGTDTQYF
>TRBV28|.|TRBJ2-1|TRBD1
TGTGCCAGCAGTCCCTCGGACAGGCCTCGGGTCGGGCAGTTCTTC
CASSPSDRPRVGQFF
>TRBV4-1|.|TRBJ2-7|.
TGCGCCAGCAGCCAAGCTCTCCAGGGTGCGAGCTACGAGCAGTACTTC
CASSQALQGASYEQYF
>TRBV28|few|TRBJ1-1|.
TGTGCCAGCAGTCCAGGGGTCCCGAACACTGAAGCTTTCTTT
CASSPGVPNTEAFF
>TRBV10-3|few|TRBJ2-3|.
TGTGCCATCAGTGTGGGCACGAGCACAGATACGCAGTATTTT
CAISVGTSTDTQYF
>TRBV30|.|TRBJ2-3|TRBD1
TGTGCCTCGGACAGGGGGACAGATACGCAGTATTTT
CASDRGTDTQYF
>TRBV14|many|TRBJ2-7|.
TGTGCCAGCAGCCCATTACAGGGTATCGGCGAGCAGTACTTC
CASSPLQGIGEQYF
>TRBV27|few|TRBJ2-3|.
TGTGCCAGCAAGCGAGGGTTCGGGCCAGATACGCAGTATTTT
CASKRGFGPDTQYF
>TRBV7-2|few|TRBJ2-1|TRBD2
TGTGCCAGCAGCTTAGATAGCGGGAGCAACAATGAGCAGTTCTTC
CASSLDSGSNNEQFF
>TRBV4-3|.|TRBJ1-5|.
TGCGCCAGCAGCCAAGCGGGAAATCAGCCCCAGCATTTT
CASSQAGNQPQHF
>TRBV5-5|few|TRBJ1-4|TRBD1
TGTGCCAGCAGCCAGGGACAGGGCCTAATTGCAACTAATGAAAAACTGTTTTTT
CASSQGQGLIATNEKLFF
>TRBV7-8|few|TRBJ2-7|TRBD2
TGTGCCAGCAGCTTAGACGCGGGACTAGCTTCGAGGGAGCAGTACTTC
CASSLDAGLASREQYF
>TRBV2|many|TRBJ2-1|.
TGTGCCAGCACCCTGTACAATGAGCAGTTCTTC
CASTLYNEQFF
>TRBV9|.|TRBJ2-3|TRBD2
TGTGCCAGCAGCGCTGGACTAGCGGGAGGCGTGGTGGATACGCAGTATTTT
CASSAGLAGGVVDTQYF
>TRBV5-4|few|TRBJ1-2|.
TGTGCCAGCAGCCAAGTCGGTACGGACTATGGCTACACCTTC
CASSQVGTDYGYTF
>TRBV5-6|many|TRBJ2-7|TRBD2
TGTGCCAGCAGCTGGGGGGGAGGATGGTCCGACGAGCAGTACTTC
CASSWGGGWSDEQYF
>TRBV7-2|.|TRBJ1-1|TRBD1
TGTGCCAGCAGCGTGACAGGGGGAGGCACTGAAGCTTTCTTT
CASSVTGGGTEAFF
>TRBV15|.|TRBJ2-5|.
TGTGCCACCAGCAGAGTGGGCCGCCAAGAGACCCAGTACTTC
CATSRVGRQETQYF
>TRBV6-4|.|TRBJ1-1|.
TGTGCCAGCAGTGACTCACGACAGGCTGGGGTCGGGGACACTGAAGCTTTCTTT
CASSDSRQAGVGDTEAFF
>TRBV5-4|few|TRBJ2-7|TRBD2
TGTGCCAGCAGCTTGGATGGGGGGGTCTCCTACGAGCAGTACTTC
CASSLDGGVSYEQYF
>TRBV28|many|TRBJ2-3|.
TGCCCTGGCGGTACGCAGTATTTT
CPGGTQYF
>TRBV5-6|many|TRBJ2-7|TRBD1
TGTGCCAGCAGCCTTGCCGCCGGGACAGGGGGCCGTGGCGAGCAGTACTTC
CASSLAAGTGGRGEQYF
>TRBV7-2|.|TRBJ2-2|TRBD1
TGTGCCAGCAGCTTCGCCCTCGACAGGGGTAGCACCGGGGAGCTGTTTTTT
CASSFALDRGSTGELFF